Below are 22 T cell receptor beta chains sequenced from a single sample in a study of T-cell memory formation after mild COVID-19. TCRdb re-called the 5' RACE reads through MiXCR, storing one row per CDR3 protein. The table records tens of thousands of distinct CDR3 sequences, about 16% of them present only once. The sample consisted of PBMCs or a T cell subset sorted from them (not recorded which). Receptors were obtained from a young man who had mild COVID-19 (a few samples of this study predate the infection). Cell type and time point are not known.

This clonotype was detected ten times or more. The gene calls are TRBV4-3 and TRBJ2-5; 10 bases map to TRBD2. Germline CDR1 is LGHNA and CDR2 is YSLEER. Trimming took 0 bases from V and 4 from J; bases not matched to a gene: 8. The CDR3 is 17 residues long. CDR3: CASSQDWSGGATETQYF. The CDR3 bases are TGCGCCAGCAGCCAAGATTGGAGCGGGGGGGCCACAGAGACCCAGTACTTC.

This clonotype appeared many times. The V call is TRBV20-1, the J call TRBJ2-1, with TRBD1 matching over 8 bases. The germline V gene encodes CDR1 DFQATT and CDR2 SNEGSKA (reference sequence). V shed 6 bases and J 1 base; nucleotides not matched to a gene: 11. The CDR3 loop spans 16 amino acids. This CDR3 reads CSAPRTGLGSYNEQFF. In DNA, the CDR3 is TGCAGTGCCCCCAGGACAGGGCTTGGGTCCTACAATGAGCAGTTCTTC.

The sample holds a few counts of this clonotype. This chain joins TRBV7-9 and TRBJ2-1; D is possibly TRBD1 (6 bases). Looked up from germline, CDR1 is SEHNR and CDR2 is FQNEAQ (reference sequence). The CDR3 is 12 amino acids. V lost 5 bases to trimming and J lost 7 bases, with 9 bases between them. CDR3: CASSRGGNEQFF. DNA for the CDR3: TGTGCCAGCAGCCGAGGGGGAAATGAGCAGTTCTTC.

This clonotype was seen only a few times. The CDR3 DNA is TGCGCCAGCAGCTTGGCTTACAGGATCCCGAACACCGGGGAGCTGTTTTTT. This codes for CASSLAYRIPNTGELFF. The chain joins TRBV5-1 to TRBJ2-2, with D perhaps matching TRBD1 (5 bases). The CDR3 extends over 17 amino acids. Germline V CDR1 and CDR2: SGHRS, YFSETQ. V dropped 0 bases and J dropped 0 bases, with 12 bases sitting between them. Using reference TRBV5-1 and TRBJ2-2 for the parts outside the CDR3, the full variable domain is KAGVTQTPRYLIKTRGQQVTLSCSPISGHRSVSWYQQTPGQGLQFLFEYFSETQRNKGNFPGRFSGRQFSNSRSEMNVSTLELGDSALYLCASSLAYRIPNTGELFFGEGSRLTVL.

V is TRBV9 and J is TRBJ2-1; 10 positions agree with TRBD2. This CDR3 has 16 amino acids. J gave up 7 bases and V 2 bases, and 9 bases lay outside the gene matches. CDR1 and CDR2 from the germline V gene are SGDLS and YYNGEE. DNA for the CDR3: TGTGCCAGCAGCGTTAGACTAGCGGGCCGAAGTAATGAGCAGTTCTTC. Protein sequence: CASSVRLAGRSNEQFF.

This clonotype was counted a few times. This chain joins TRBV29-1 and TRBJ1-1, with 12 bases identical to TRBD1. The germline V gene has CDR1 SQVTM and CDR2 ANQGSEA. With 0 bases clipped from V and 10 bases from J, the junction kept 3 bases outside the gene matches. The length of the CDR3 is 13 residues. This CDR3 is CSVEDRGQGAAFF. In DNA, the CDR3 is TGCAGCGTTGAAGATCGGGGACAGGGGGCAGCTTTCTTT.

The chain employs TRBV20-1 and TRBJ2-3, with TRBD1 as a possible D gene (7 bases). V was clipped by 5 bases and J by 2 bases, with 17 bases between them. Germline lookup yields CDR1 DFQATT and CDR2 SNEGSKA (reference sequence). This CDR3 is 15 amino acids long. In nucleotides, the CDR3 is TGCAGTGCTCCACCTGTCAGGGGGGACACAGATACGCAGTATTTT. Translating it yields CSAPPVRGDTDTQYF.

V and J are TRBV29-1 and TRBJ2-1, with D uncertain. V was pared by 7 bases and J by 7 bases, with 8 bases between. The CDR3 spans 10 residues. CDR1 is SQVTM, CDR2 ANQGSEA, per germline. This CDR3 is CSGLGNEQFF. The CDR3 nucleotides read TGCAGCGGGCTTGGTAATGAGCAGTTCTTC.

The genes are TRBV4-2 and TRBJ2-3; 9 bases fit TRBD2. Germline V gene data show CDR1 as LGHNA and CDR2 as YNFKEQ. J was trimmed by 3 bases and V by 0 bases; bases with no gene match: 13. The CDR3 length is 19 residues. CDR3 in amino acids: CASSQERGREGLYTDTQYF. In DNA, the CDR3 is TGTGCCAGCAGCCAAGAACGGGGGCGGGAGGGCCTCTATACAGATACGCAGTATTTT.

The V call is TRBV4-2, the J call TRBJ2-3; a weak D match, TRBD2 (5 bases). V was pared by 5 bases and J by 1 base, with 10 bases between. Germline-derived CDR1 and CDR2 are LGHNA and YNFKEQ. CDR3 length: 14 residues. CDR3 nucleotides: TGTGCCAGCAGCGTGACCGGGGGCACAGATACGCAGTATTTT. Its translation is CASSVTGGTDTQYF.

This clonotype was recorded a few times. This chain links TRBV5-1 with TRBJ2-7, with D perhaps TRBD2 (5 bases). V dropped 4 bases and J dropped 4 bases, with 18 bases sitting between them. The CDR3 spans 15 residues. The V gene's germline CDR1 is SGHRS and CDR2 YFSETQ. CDR3 sequence: CASSGASGPSYEQYF. The CDR3 DNA is TGCGCCAGCAGCGGAGCAAGCGGACCGTCTTACGAGCAGTACTTC. The full variable domain, rest sourced from reference TRBV5-1 and TRBJ2-7, is KAGVTQTPRYLIKTRGQQVTLSCSPISGHRSVSWYQQTPGQGLQFLFEYFSETQRNKGNFPGRFSGRQFSNSRSEMNVSTLELGDSALYLCASSGASGPSYEQYFGPGTRLTVT.

The V gene is TRBV4-1, the J gene TRBJ1-2; 7 bases match TRBD1. J gave up 0 bases and V 4 bases, and 8 bases lay outside the gene matches. The CDR3 consists of 16 residues. The germline V gene has CDR1 MGHRA and CDR2 YSYEKL. The CDR3 sequence is CASSREWGTANYGYTF. CDR3 coding DNA: TGCGCCAGCAGCCGAGAGTGGGGGACAGCTAACTATGGCTACACCTTC.

This clonotype was detected only once. This chain uses TRBV3-1 with TRBJ1-6; a weak D match, TRBD1 (5 bases). The CDR3 totals 17 residues. The germline V gene encodes CDR1 LGHDT and CDR2 YNNKEL (reference sequence). V gave up 1 base and J gave up 10 bases, with 20 bases separating them. CDR3 DNA sequence: TGTGCCAGCAGCCAAGTGTTCTTCGGCAGGGACGGCTCACCCCTCCACTTT. Protein product: CASSQVFFGRDGSPLHF.

This clonotype was seen more than once but under ten times. The gene calls are TRBV11-2 and TRBJ2-5; 7 positions agree with TRBD2. Germline V CDR1 and CDR2: SGHAT, FQNNGV. This CDR3 contains 12 residues. The J segment lost 7 bases and the V segment lost 6 bases, leaving 5 bases of the junction unmatched. DNA of the CDR3: TGTGCCAGCAGTGGTCGCGGGGGGACCCAGTACTTC. Translated: CASSGRGGTQYF.

The rearrangement uses TRBV6-2 or TRBV6-3 and TRBJ2-7; D not resolved. CDR3 length: 13 amino acids. Germline CDR1 is MNHEY and CDR2 is SVGEGT. The germline V and J ends were trimmed by 2 bases and 4 bases, with 9 bases remaining between them. CDR3 protein: CASSYPGRYEQYF. The CDR3 coding sequence is TGTGCCAGCAGTTACCCCGGACGGTACGAGCAGTACTTC.

This clonotype turned up a few times. This chain joins TRBV27 and TRBJ2-5; 11 positions agree with TRBD2. This CDR3 is 15 amino acids long. Germline V gene sequence: CDR1 MNHEY, CDR2 SMNVEV (reference sequence). Trimming at V came to 7 bases and at J to 3 bases, leaving 7 bases not matched to a gene. This CDR3 reads CASKGSGGAEETQYF. CDR3 sequence (DNA): TGTGCCAGCAAGGGTAGCGGGGGGGCAGAAGAGACCCAGTACTTC.

In this sample, this clonotype turned up a few times. The chain has TRBV7-2 and TRBJ1-1; 7 nucleotides agree with TRBD1. CDR3 length equals 16 residues. V was clipped by 4 bases and J by 1 base; unmatched bases: 9. Germline-derived CDR1 and CDR2 are SGHTA and FQGNSA. The CDR3 is CASSSADRTGNTEAFF. The CDR3 nucleotides read TGTGCCAGCAGCTCTGCCGATAGGACAGGGAACACTGAAGCTTTCTTT.

This clonotype ranks as medium-sized. The chain carries TRBV6-5 and TRBJ2-7; 8 bases map to TRBD2. The CDR3 spans 15 residues. The germline gives CDR1 MNHEY, CDR2 SVGAGI. V trimming: 9 bases; J trimming: 1 base; junction bases outside the gene matches: 11. CDR3 sequence (DNA): TGTGCCAGTCCCTGGCCTCGCGGGAGGTCCTACGAGCAGTACGTC. It translates to CASPWPRGRSYEQYV.

This clonotype was detected only a few times. The rearrangement joins TRBV13 to TRBJ1-1; D is unclear. Germline CDR1 and CDR2: PRHDT and FYEKMQ (reference sequence). V was clipped by 5 bases and J by 1 base, with 11 bases between them. CDR3 length: 14 amino acids. CDR3 region: CASSRVGWNTEAFF. CDR3 nucleotides: TGTGCCAGCAGCCGAGTAGGATGGAACACTGAAGCTTTCTTT.

This clonotype was counted between two and nine times. This chain joins TRBV27 and TRBJ1-1; D is ambiguous. CDR1 and CDR2 (germline): MNHEY, SMNVEV (reference sequence). The V end lost 6 bases, the J end lost 4 bases, and 12 bases lay between the germline ends. CDR3 length: 13 amino acids. The CDR3 loop is CASSLSLRTEAFF. In DNA form, the CDR3 reads TGTGCCAGCAGCCTAAGTCTACGCACTGAAGCTTTCTTT.

The chain is built from TRBV12-3 or TRBV12-4 and TRBJ1-5; unclear D gene. The ends were cut back, 1 base at V and 7 bases at J, with 8 bases in the middle. The CDR3 runs to 13 residues. The CDR3 DNA reads TGTGCCAGCAGTTTAGGGTCTGGCCAGCCCCAGCATTTT. The encoded protein is CASSLGSGQPQHF.

This clonotype has only a few counts. The V and J genes are TRBV27 and TRBJ1-5; 8 bases are shared with TRBD1. CDR3 length: 15 residues. V was clipped by 2 bases and J by 6 bases; unmatched bases: 6. CDR1 is MNHEY, CDR2 SMNVEV, per germline (reference sequence). The CDR3 coding sequence is TGTGCCAGCAGTTTAGGGGCAGGGGGCATTCAGCCCCAGCATTTT. Translation gives CASSLGAGGIQPQHF.